A selection of T cell receptor beta chains follows, all from one sample in a study of blood T cell repertoires in COVID-19. Produced via immunoSEQ multiplex PCR; TCRdb's table is partial and in-frame only. The sample records some 200,000 clones, about 86% being singletons. Sequenced: peripheral blood. Receptor source: a woman aged 55-69 years with COVID-19, enrolled during active disease. The CDR3 runs from the conserved cysteine through the conserved F or W. D genes are given only for firm matches. Clone size, where shown, is once, few, many, or a class for clones that have expanded.

abundance: NA; d_gene: NA; v_gene: TRBV6-1; j_gene: TRBJ1-5; CDR3nt: TGTGCCAGCAGTGATGCAACAGGGCCCCACAGGTCCCAGCATTTT; CDR3aa: CASSDATGPHRSQHF
abundance: NA; d_gene: TRBD2; v_gene: TRBV19; j_gene: TRBJ2-2; CDR3nt: TGTGCCAGCATAACCTCGCGACTAGCCCCCGGGGAGCTGTTTTTT; CDR3aa: CASITSRLAPGELFF
abundance: NA; d_gene: TRBD2; v_gene: TRBV6-2/TRBV6-3; j_gene: TRBJ2-3; CDR3nt: TGTGCCAGCAGTACCGGGACTAGCGGGAGCGCAGATACGCAGTATTTT; CDR3aa: CASSTGTSGSADTQYF
abundance: NA; d_gene: TRBD2; v_gene: TRBV7-9; j_gene: TRBJ2-7; CDR3nt: TGTGCCAGCAGCTCCTCCGGACTAGCGGGAGTTCGTGAGCAGTACTTC; CDR3aa: CASSSSGLAGVREQYF
abundance: NA; d_gene: NA; v_gene: TRBV19; j_gene: TRBJ2-1; CDR3nt: TGTGCCAGTAGTATTAGACTGAGTTACAATGAGCAGTTCTTC; CDR3aa: CASSIRLSYNEQFF
abundance: few; d_gene: TRBD1; v_gene: TRBV19; j_gene: TRBJ1-2; CDR3nt: TGTGCCAGTAGTATAAGACAGGGACTAGGGGGCTACACCTTC; CDR3aa: CASSIRQGLGGYTF
abundance: NA; d_gene: TRBD1; v_gene: TRBV29-1; j_gene: TRBJ2-1; CDR3nt: TGCAGCGTCAGACAGGGGGCAGGGTACAATGAGCAGTTCTTC; CDR3aa: CSVRQGAGYNEQFF
abundance: NA; d_gene: TRBD1; v_gene: TRBV13; j_gene: TRBJ2-5; CDR3nt: TGTGCCAGCACGAACGGGACAGGGGCAGAGACCCAGTACTTC; CDR3aa: CASTNGTGAETQYF
abundance: NA; d_gene: TRBD1; v_gene: TRBV9; j_gene: TRBJ1-4; CDR3nt: TGTGCCAGCAGCGTAGACGGGACAGGGGGCCTGAAGGAAAAACTGTTTTTT; CDR3aa: CASSVDGTGGLKEKLFF
abundance: NA; d_gene: NA; v_gene: TRBV13; j_gene: TRBJ1-3; CDR3nt: TGTGCCAGCACCGCGGGGGTAGCTGGAAACACCATATATTTT; CDR3aa: CASTAGVAGNTIYF
abundance: NA; d_gene: TRBD2; v_gene: TRBV29-1; j_gene: TRBJ2-7; CDR3nt: TGCAGCGCCTCAGCGGGAGGACCTCTCGAGCAGTACTTC; CDR3aa: CSASAGGPLEQYF
abundance: NA; d_gene: NA; v_gene: TRBV5-1; j_gene: TRBJ2-7; CDR3nt: TGCGCCAGCAGCTCGGGAGGGGGCTTGAGCTCCTACGAGCAGTACTTC; CDR3aa: CASSSGGGLSSYEQYF